Described below is a single T cell receptor beta chain sequence and its context. Its antigen is unidentified. These data originate in a study of T cell repertoires in cytomegalovirus infection. Study-level background: Alongside well-studied HLA-B-restricted CMV epitopes, recently identified HLA-C-restricted CMV epitopes were also used.

Trimming shortened V by 1 base and J by 7 bases, and 13 bases separated the two germline ends. The CDR3 runs 14 residues. Germline V CDR1 and CDR2: SGHVS, FNYEAQ. Using its own MiXCR run on the reads, TCRdb lists one record per CDR3 protein. The sample has hundreds of thousands of distinct CDR3 sequences; approximately 30% are singletons. This receptor was obtained from a human donor in good health (CMV status not recorded). Some clones in this sample may be carry-over from other donors' samples. This sequence joins TRBV7-6 and TRBJ1-1, with D tentatively TRBD1 (5 bases). The specimen comprised cultured CD8+ T cells from PBMCs, sampled from culture after CMV antigen stimulation. The CDR3 spells CASSLDDGGYEAFF. The DNA for the CDR3 is TGTGCCAGCAGCTTAGATGACGGGGGATATGAAGCTTTCTTT.